This entry lists 4 T cell receptor beta chains sequenced from one sample in a study of T cells after somatic rescue of genetic block. Method: immunoSEQ multiplex PCR; TCRdb's copy keeps in-frame clones and lacks some. The data contain 110,000 or so clones, about 93% of them singletons. Input material: peripheral blood mononuclear cells (PBMCs). Source of these receptors: a woman under 30.

This chain joins TRBV5-4 and TRBJ2-7, with D unresolved. CDR3 length: 11 amino acids. Germline V gene lookup returns CDR1 SGHNT and CDR2 YYREEE (reference sequence). Trimming took 4 bases from V and 2 from J, leaving 4 bases between them. This CDR3 reads CASSRTYEQYF. CDR3 DNA: TGTGCCAGCAGCCGGACCTACGAGCAGTACTTC. The full variable domain, in which reference TRBV5-4 and TRBJ2-7 provide the parts outside the CDR3, is ETGVTQSPTHLIKTRGQQVTLRCSSQSGHNTVSWYQQALGQGPQFIFQYYREEENGRGNFPPRFSGLQFPNYSSELNVNALELDDSALYLCASSRTYEQYFGPGTRLTVT.

The chain links TRBV12-5 to TRBJ2-1; 9 bases match TRBD1. This CDR3 has 15 amino acids. Germline assignment: CDR1 LGHNT and CDR2 FRNRAP. Unmatched junction bases numbered 6, after V lost 1 base and J lost 8 bases. CDR3 amino acids: CASGLALRQGDEQFF. DNA for the CDR3: TGTGCTAGTGGTTTGGCGCTCCGACAGGGGGATGAGCAGTTCTTC.

This clone appeared a single time. The V gene is TRBV6-1, the J gene TRBJ1-5, with a weak D call TRBD1 (6 bases). V lost 6 bases, J lost 0 bases, and 12 bases lay in between. The CDR3 is 15 residues long. CDR1 is MNHNS and CDR2 is SASEGT in the germline V gene. CDR3 residues: CASRRTDNSNQPQHF. In DNA, the CDR3 is TGTGCCAGCAGACGGACAGATAATAGCAATCAGCCCCAGCATTTT.

The chain is built from TRBV27 and TRBJ2-1, with TRBD2 matching over 7 bases. The V gene's germline CDR1 is MNHEY and CDR2 SMNVEV (reference sequence). V lost 5 bases and J lost 5; bases outside the gene matches: 6. This CDR3 is built from 14 residues. CDR3 in amino acids: CASSTAGEHNEQFF. The CDR3 bases are TGTGCCAGCAGTACCGCGGGGGAACACAATGAGCAGTTCTTC.